A single sample is the source of the 32 T cell receptor beta chains below, sequenced in a study of blood T cell repertoires in COVID-19. Here immunoSEQ multiplex PCR was the method, and the copy in TCRdb shows in-frame clones only, minus some. The sample has about 420,000 clones; around 90% are singletons. Sample: peripheral blood. Receptors were obtained from a man between 18 and 29 years old with COVID-19, enrolled during active disease.

The chain couples TRBV6-5 to TRBJ2-7; maybe TRBD2 (5 bases). Germline V CDR1 and CDR2: MNHEY, SVGAGI. V lost 0 bases to trimming and J lost 5 bases, with 14 bases between them. The length of the CDR3 is 15 residues. CDR3 residues: CASSYSRLRSHEQYF. CDR3 nucleotide sequence: TGTGCCAGCAGTTACTCCAGACTACGGTCCCACGAGCAGTACTTC.

The chain is built from TRBV7-9 and TRBJ2-7; 7 positions agree with TRBD1. After removal of 5 bases from V and 1 base from J, the junction contained 8 bases not matched to a gene. Looked up from germline, CDR1 is SEHNR and CDR2 is FQNEAQ (reference sequence). The CDR3 length is 15 residues. The CDR3 spells CASSRTGTVSYEQYF. CDR3 DNA sequence: TGTGCCAGCAGCAGAACCGGGACAGTATCCTACGAGCAGTACTTC.

The chain couples TRBV20-1 to TRBJ2-7; D unclear. Trimming shortened V by 3 bases and J by 2 bases, and 17 bases separated the two germline ends. Germline V lookup: CDR1 DFQATT, CDR2 SNEGSKA (reference sequence). The CDR3 is 15 residues long. The CDR3 region has the DNA TGCAGTGCTAGTGACCGCGCTTCATTGACCTACGAGCAGTACTTC. Translation: CSASDRASLTYEQYF.

This chain uses TRBV7-9 with TRBJ1-1; no clear D gene. Germline V gene lookup returns CDR1 SEHNR and CDR2 FQNEAQ (reference sequence). The CDR3 spans 14 residues. Trimming removed 1 base at V and 4 bases at J, with 10 bases between. CDR3: CASSLGAVPTEAFF. CDR3 in DNA: TGTGCCAGCAGCTTAGGCGCGGTACCCACTGAAGCTTTCTTT.

The CDR3 bases are TGTGCCAGTAACCGACTAGTGGGGAATGAGCAGTTCTTC. Its translation: CASNRLVGNEQFF. The chain couples TRBV19 to TRBJ2-1, with a tentative D call TRBD2 (6 bases). This CDR3 is 13 amino acids long. The germline V gene encodes CDR1 LNHDA and CDR2 SQIVND (reference sequence). V gave up 7 bases and J gave up 7 bases, with 14 bases separating them.

This rearrangement joins TRBV5-1 to TRBJ2-7, with 11 bases identical to TRBD1. CDR1 SGHRS and CDR2 YFSETQ come from the germline V gene. CDR3 length: 13 amino acids. V gave up 7 bases and J gave up 2 bases; unmatched junction bases: 2. CDR3 residues: CASGQGAPYEQYF. The DNA for the CDR3 is TGCGCCAGCGGACAGGGGGCACCCTACGAGCAGTACTTC.

This rearrangement joins TRBV10-1 to TRBJ2-1; possibly TRBD2 for D (5 bases). V lost 5 bases and J 5 bases, leaving 19 bases between the germline ends. CDR1 is WNHNN, CDR2 SYGVQD, per germline (reference sequence). CDR3 length: 16 amino acids. The CDR3 protein is CASSSQDSPENNEQFF. CDR3 sequence (DNA): TGCGCCAGCAGTAGTCAGGACTCCCCGGAAAACAATGAGCAGTTCTTC.

This chain uses TRBV5-1 with TRBJ2-2; the D gene is possibly TRBD1 (6 bases). Germline CDR1 reads SGHRS; CDR2 reads YFSETQ. The CDR3 totals 15 residues. V was shortened by 3 bases and J by 4 bases, with 13 bases between the two germline ends. CDR3 in amino acids: CASSWQQGGTGELFF. CDR3 nucleotide sequence: TGCGCCAGCAGCTGGCAACAGGGTGGCACCGGGGAGCTGTTTTTT.

The CDR3 spells CASSPGLAIDTQYF. In nucleotides, the CDR3 is TGCGCCAGCAGCCCGGGACTAGCGATTGATACGCAGTATTTT. The chain uses TRBV5-1 and TRBJ2-3, with 10 positions matching TRBD2. Germline assignment: CDR1 SGHRS and CDR2 YFSETQ. There are 14 residues in the CDR3. The V segment lost 4 bases and the J segment 6 bases; nucleotides outside the gene matches: 5.

This clone was picked up one time. The chain links TRBV10-3 to TRBJ2-2, with D unclear. V was shortened by 8 bases and J by 6 bases, with 10 bases between the two germline ends. Looked up from germline, CDR1 is ENHRY and CDR2 is SYGVKD. CDR3 size: 12 residues. The CDR3 here is CAISRSAGELFF. The DNA of the CDR3 is TGTGCCATCTCCCGGAGCGCCGGGGAGCTGTTTTTT.

The genes are TRBV4-2 and TRBJ2-1; 12 nucleotides align to TRBD2. This CDR3 comprises 14 residues. Germline V lookup: CDR1 LGHNA, CDR2 YNFKEQ. V lost 0 bases to trimming and J lost 12 bases; unmatched junction nucleotides: 3. The CDR3 DNA is TGTGCCAGCAGCCAAGACCTAGCGGGAGGGTCGCAGTTCTTC. It encodes CASSQDLAGGSQFF.

V and J are TRBV7-9 and TRBJ2-1; 8 nucleotides match TRBD1. The J segment lost 9 bases and the V segment lost 5 bases, leaving 9 bases of the junction unmatched. The CDR3 length is 14 residues. CDR1 SEHNR and CDR2 FQNEAQ come from the germline V gene (reference sequence). The CDR3 DNA reads as TGTGCCAGCAGCATAGGGGCAGGGGGCGGTGAGCAGTTCTTC. This translates into CASSIGAGGGEQFF.

The chain is built from TRBV14 and TRBJ2-4, with D perhaps TRBD1 (5 bases). Germline lookup yields CDR1 SGHDN and CDR2 FVKESK. The CDR3 is 15 residues long. The germline V and J ends were trimmed by 4 bases and 3 bases, with 13 bases remaining between them. CDR3 protein: CASSLLDSDKNIQYF. The CDR3, as DNA: TGTGCCAGCAGCCTCCTCGACAGCGACAAAAACATTCAGTACTTC. The full variable domain, completed using reference TRBV14 and TRBJ2-4, is EAGVTQFPSHSVIEKGQTVTLRCDPISGHDNLYWYRRVMGKEIKFLLHFVKESKQDESGMPNNRFLAERTGGTYSTLKVQPAELEDSGVYFCASSLLDSDKNIQYFGAGTRLSVL.

V is TRBV10-3 and J is TRBJ2-2, with 11 bases that match TRBD2. Trimming removed 6 bases from V and 5 bases from J; junction bases left unmatched: 5. The CDR3 totals 15 residues. Germline CDR1 and CDR2: ENHRY and SYGVKD. The CDR3 reads CAIRGLAEATGELFF. Here the CDR3 DNA reads TGTGCCATCAGGGGACTAGCGGAGGCTACCGGGGAGCTGTTTTTT.

This rearrangement joins TRBV5-1 to TRBJ2-3; D perhaps matches TRBD2 (5 bases). Trimming shortened V by 4 bases and J by 6 bases, and 9 bases separated the two germline ends. Germline V gives CDR1 SGHRS, CDR2 YFSETQ. The CDR3 has 12 residues. The CDR3 DNA sequence: TGCGCCAGCAGCGGGAGTTGGGATACGCAGTATTTT. Translated, it gives CASSGSWDTQYF.

This clone was picked up one time. The chain employs TRBV2 and TRBJ2-3; 7 nucleotides align to TRBD1. J lost 6 bases, V lost 8 bases, and 2 bases had no gene match. Germline lookup yields CDR1 SNHLY and CDR2 FYNNEI. There are 11 residues in the CDR3. CDR3 sequence reads: CASARGDTQYF. For the CDR3, the DNA is TGTGCCAGCGCCAGGGGGGATACGCAGTATTTT.

The chain joins TRBV2 to TRBJ2-3; 8 bases agree with TRBD1. Germline CDR1 SNHLY, CDR2 FYNNEI. V trimming: 3 bases; J trimming: 8 bases; junction bases outside the gene matches: 10. CDR3 length: 15 residues. The chain's CDR3 is CASSDPTGGKATQYF. The CDR3 DNA reads TGTGCCAGCAGTGATCCCACAGGGGGTAAGGCTACGCAGTATTTT.

The genes are TRBV3-1 (or the pseudogene TRBV3-2) and TRBJ2-7; 13 bases match TRBD2. The V gene end was trimmed by 1 base and the J gene end by 6 bases; junction bases not matched to a gene: 12. Germline V gene sequence: CDR1 LGHDT, CDR2 YNNKEL (reference sequence). The CDR3 is made up of 18 amino acids. The CDR3 region is CASSQGPGTSGGAVEQYF. The CDR3, as DNA: TGTGCCAGCAGCCAAGGCCCAGGTACTAGCGGGGGGGCCGTCGAGCAGTACTTC.

Only a few counts were recorded for this clone. The rearrangement uses TRBV5-4 and TRBJ1-6, with D perhaps matching TRBD1 (5 bases). Germline V CDR1 and CDR2: SGHNT, YYREEE (reference sequence). The CDR3 is 15 amino acids. V lost 2 bases to trimming and J lost 8 bases, with 14 bases between them. The CDR3 nucleotides are TGTGCCAGCAGCTTTAGGAGGGGAATAGATTCACCCCTCCACTTT. It yields the protein CASSFRRGIDSPLHF. Supplemented by reference TRBV5-4 and TRBJ1-6, the full variable domain reads ETGVTQSPTHLIKTRGQQVTLRCSSQSGHNTVSWYQQALGQGPQFIFQYYREEENGRGNFPPRFSGLQFPNYSSELNVNALELDDSALYLCASSFRRGIDSPLHFGNGTRLTVT.

The chain is built from TRBV7-8 and TRBJ2-5, with 10 bases matching TRBD1. This CDR3 is 15 amino acids long. Germline V gene data show CDR1 as SGHVS and CDR2 as FQNEAQ. The trim removed 4 bases at V and 4 bases at J, leaving 6 bases unmatched. CDR3 protein: CASSSRDRGLETQYF. The CDR3 DNA reads TGTGCCAGCAGCTCCCGTGACAGGGGGCTAGAGACCCAGTACTTC.

There are a few counts of this clone. The J gene is TRBJ1-2, the V gene TRBV2, with TRBD1 as a possible D gene (6 bases). Germline V gene data show CDR1 as SNHLY and CDR2 as FYNNEI. The CDR3 has 14 residues. The V gene lost 6 bases and the J gene lost 2 bases, with 13 bases spanning the gap. CDR3 loop: CASSGQPSNYGYTF. CDR3 nucleotides: TGTGCCAGCAGCGGACAGCCATCGAACTATGGCTACACCTTC. Variable domain in full (rest from reference TRBV2 and TRBJ1-2): EPEVTQTPSHQVTQMGQEVILRCVPISNHLYFYWYRQILGQKVEFLVSFYNNEISEKSEIFDDQFSVERPDGSNFTLKIRSTKLEDSAMYFCASSGQPSNYGYTFGSGTRLTVV.

V is TRBV27 and J is TRBJ2-2; D possibly corresponds to TRBD2 (5 bases). Germline loops: CDR1 MNHEY, CDR2 SMNVEV (reference sequence). Trimming pared 6 bases from V and 3 bases from J, leaving 17 bases between. The CDR3 length is 16 residues. The CDR3 DNA sequence: TGTGCCAGCAGCCCGCCCGGGGAACATGACACCGGGGAGCTGTTTTTT. Protein product: CASSPPGEHDTGELFF.

The genes are TRBV3-1 (or the pseudogene TRBV3-2) and TRBJ2-5, with D unclear. V was cut by 1 base and J by 4 bases, with 4 bases left in between. This CDR3 comprises 12 residues. Germline lookup yields CDR1 LGHDT and CDR2 YNNKEL (reference sequence). In DNA form, the CDR3 reads TGTGCCAGCAGCCAAGGAGTAGAGACCCAGTACTTC. Its translation: CASSQGVETQYF.

The chain recombines TRBV19 with TRBJ2-1; weak D call: TRBD2 (6 bases). The CDR3 has 14 residues. With 6 bases removed from V and 4 bases from J, the gap between germline ends came to 13 bases. Germline V gives CDR1 LNHDA, CDR2 SQIVND (reference sequence). The CDR3 nucleotides are TGTGCCAGTAGGCGGACAAGCGGGTACAATGAGCAGTTCTTC. This translates into CASRRTSGYNEQFF.

This clone was detected a few times. The chain has TRBV7-8 and TRBJ1-5, with D tentatively TRBD1 (6 bases). V lost 5 bases, J lost 0 bases, and 11 bases lay in between. This CDR3 is 15 amino acids long. Germline V gene sequence: CDR1 SGHVS, CDR2 FQNEAQ. CDR3 residues: CASSRGQSSNQPQHF. Here the CDR3 DNA reads TGTGCCAGCAGCCGAGGACAGTCTAGCAATCAGCCCCAGCATTTT. The variable domain in full, completed from reference TRBV7-8 and TRBJ1-5, reads GAGVSQSPRYKVAKRGQDVALRCDPISGHVSLFWYQQALGQGPEFLTYFQNEAQLDKSGLPSDRFFAERPEGSVSTLKIQRTQQEDSAVYLCASSRGQSSNQPQHFGDGTRLSIL.

This rearrangement joins TRBV28 to TRBJ2-7; 7 bases match TRBD1. The CDR3 runs to 13 residues. CDR1 MDHEN and CDR2 SYDVKM come from the germline V gene. The junction had 0 bases not matched to a gene; V was cut back by 2 bases and J by 2 bases. The CDR3 nucleotides read TGTGCCAGCAGTTTAGACAGGGCCTACGAGCAGTACTTC. It translates to CASSLDRAYEQYF.

This chain connects TRBV29-1 to TRBJ2-7, with a possible D match to TRBD1 (6 bases). The CDR3 covers 11 residues. Germline V gene sequence: CDR1 SQVTM, CDR2 ANQGSEA. With 6 bases removed from V and 6 bases from J, the gap between germline ends came to 12 bases. The CDR3 DNA reads as TGCAGCGTGGCAACAGGGCCCGAGCAGTACTTC. Translating gives CSVATGPEQYF.

This chain connects TRBV5-6 to TRBJ1-1, with TRBD1 identical over 7 bases. Germline assignment: CDR1 SGHDT and CDR2 YYEEEE. Losses at the gene ends were 6 bases for V and 5 bases for J; bases not matched to a gene: 10. This CDR3 region has 14 residues. In DNA, the CDR3 is TGTGCCAGCATGGAGCAGGGGGGATGGACTGAAGCTTTCTTT. It is translated as CASMEQGGWTEAFF. The entire variable domain, with the rest obtained from reference TRBV5-6 and TRBJ1-1, is as follows: DAGVTQSPTHLIKTRGQQVTLRCSPKSGHDTVSWYQQALGQGPQFIFQYYEEEERQRGNFPDRFSGHQFPNYSSELNVNALLLGDSALYLCASMEQGGWTEAFFGQGTRLTVV.

The J gene is TRBJ2-7, the V gene TRBV27; weak D call: TRBD1 (6 bases). The CDR3 runs to 15 residues. Germline lookup yields CDR1 MNHEY and CDR2 SMNVEV (reference sequence). Between the trimmed V and J ends, which lost 2 bases and 4 bases, there was a span of 15 bases. DNA for the CDR3: TGTGCCAGCAGTTTAGGGTTTGACAGGCGATACGAGCAGTACTTC. Protein product: CASSLGFDRRYEQYF.

The chain employs TRBV24-1 and TRBJ2-1, with a possible D match to TRBD1 (5 bases). The CDR3 is 13 residues long. V was clipped by 2 bases and J by 7 bases, with 8 bases between them. The germline CDR1 and CDR2 sequences are KGHDR and SFDVKD. The CDR3 region is CATSDSPGNEQFF. The DNA of the CDR3 is TGTGCCACCAGTGATTCACCAGGGAATGAGCAGTTCTTC.

The chain couples TRBV2 to TRBJ2-3; possibly TRBD2 for D (5 bases). V was trimmed by 2 bases and J by 9 bases, leaving 9 bases between them. CDR1 and CDR2 (germline): SNHLY, FYNNEI. The CDR3 runs to 12 residues. Written as DNA, the CDR3 is TGTGCCAGCAGTGAACGGGGTTACACGCAGTATTTT. This sequence encodes CASSERGYTQYF.

The chain is built from TRBV5-4 and TRBJ2-1, with 9 positions matching TRBD2. This CDR3 has 15 amino acids. Germline values: CDR1 SGHNT, CDR2 YYREEE (reference sequence). The V gene end was trimmed by 0 bases and the J gene end by 8 bases; junction bases not matched to a gene: 6. The CDR3 here is CASSLEASGTDEQFF. CDR3 nucleotide sequence: TGTGCCAGCAGCTTGGAAGCTAGCGGGACCGATGAGCAGTTCTTC.